One sample yielded the 6 T cell receptor beta chains listed below, sequenced in a study of lymphopenia after photon versus proton radiotherapy. Profiling relied on immunoSEQ multiplex PCR, and the TCRdb table lists in-frame clones only, not all of them. The sample has 75,000 or so clones, about four fifths seen once. This sample comprised peripheral blood, obtained from a patient treated with proton-based radiotherapy. The source of these receptors is a man aged 60 to 69 with pancreatic cancer.

The chain uses TRBV5-1 and TRBJ2-5, with a weak D call TRBD2 (6 bases). The germline V gene encodes CDR1 SGHRS and CDR2 YFSETQ. The CDR3 has 14 residues. Between the trimmed V and J ends, which lost 0 bases and 5 bases, there was a span of 11 bases. CDR3 DNA sequence: TGCGCCAGCAGCTTGGGGCAGGGAGGCGAGACCCAGTACTTC. It encodes CASSLGQGGETQYF.

This chain links TRBV30 with TRBJ1-5, with a weak D call TRBD1 (6 bases). Germline values: CDR1 GTSNPN, CDR2 SVGIG (reference sequence). V lost 1 base to trimming and J lost 7 bases, with 17 bases between them. The CDR3 has 15 amino acids. The CDR3, as DNA: TGTGCCTGGAGTGATTCATGGGGGGCAGGACAGCCCCAGCATTTT. It codes for CAWSDSWGAGQPQHF.

This clone appeared once. The chain joins TRBV9 to TRBJ2-5, with no clear D. The CDR3 has 14 amino acids. The germline V and J ends were trimmed by 0 bases and 0 bases, with 6 bases remaining between them. Germline lookup yields CDR1 SGDLS and CDR2 YYNGEE. The CDR3 region is CASSVGQNQETQYF. The CDR3, as DNA: TGTGCCAGCAGCGTAGGTCAGAACCAAGAGACCCAGTACTTC.

The V and J genes are TRBV9 and TRBJ2-7; 8 nucleotides agree with TRBD1. With V trimmed by 2 bases and J by 4 bases, 8 bases remained unmatched. CDR1 is SGDLS, CDR2 YYNGEE, per germline. The CDR3 totals 15 residues. The DNA for the CDR3 is TGTGCCAGCAGCGTCTCAGGGGGCGGGCTTTACGAGCAGTACTTC. Translation gives CASSVSGGGLYEQYF.

The rearrangement uses TRBV28 and TRBJ2-7; 11 bases agree with TRBD1. The CDR3 has 14 amino acids. Germline V gene data show CDR1 as MDHEN and CDR2 as SYDVKM. V lost 8 bases to trimming and J lost 4 bases; unmatched junction nucleotides: 7. The CDR3 is CASGRDRGMYEQYF. CDR3 in DNA: TGTGCCAGCGGCCGGGACAGGGGGATGTACGAGCAGTACTTC.

In nucleotides, the CDR3 is TGTGCCAGCAGCCAAATAACGAGGAGAGATACGCAGTATTTT. Protein: CASSQITRRDTQYF. The chain combines TRBV14 with TRBJ2-3; no firm D call. Germline V lookup: CDR1 SGHDN, CDR2 FVKESK. V dropped 2 bases and J dropped 5 bases, with 11 bases sitting between them. The CDR3 is 14 amino acids.